This T cell receptor beta chain was captured by sequencing in a study of beta chain features in type 1 diabetes. Whole-study results and caveats: Significant though moderate, a shortening of TCRB CDR3s appeared in all four CD4+ subsets of Type 1 diabetes patients. Patients' naive, central memory and Treg TCRB repertoires seemed closer to one another than those of healthy donors.

Expressed TCRB transcripts got sequenced, as all isolated RNA was reverse transcribed. The method was immunoSEQ multiplex PCR; TCRdb's version includes in-frame clones alone and lacks a portion of them. This table holds hundreds of thousands of clones, 30% found once. This clone has only a few counts. Its specificity is not known. The collection from each donor was one heparinised blood draw averaging around 120 mL. Sorting based on CD45RO/CCR7/CD25/CD127/CD95/CD27 separated CD4+ naive, central memory, regulatory and stem cell-like memory cells. This receptor was identified in a man between 18 and 35 years old in good health. The sequenced sample was naive CD4+ T cells from blood.

CDR3: CASSPLQDYEQYF. CDR3 DNA sequence: TGTGCCAGCTCACCCCTACAGGACTACGAGCAGTACTTC. V and J are TRBV18 and TRBJ2-7, with D possibly matching TRBD1 (5 bases). Germline V lookup: CDR1 KGHSH, CDR2 LQKENI. The V and J ends lost 3 bases and 3 bases respectively, with 9 bases between them. This CDR3 has 13 residues.